This entry features one T cell receptor beta chain sequence. Its antigen is still unknown. These data are taken from a study of shared clonotypes between healthy human individuals. About the study: The study used three CD4 naive, three CD4 memory, two CD8 naive and one CD8 memory plate per donor.

Measured with immunoSEQ multiplex PCR; TCRdb has only the in-frame clones, and not every one. The table shows roughly 1.4 million clones, with 97% to 99% occurring only once. From germline, CDR1 is MGHRA and CDR2 YSYEKL. This CDR3 spans 13 amino acids. The germline V and J ends were trimmed by 0 bases and 7 bases, with 7 bases remaining between them. Findings and caveats of the study: Lower generation probabilities were found for non-shared clonotypes than for those shared by all four donors.

V usage is TRBV4-1 and J usage is TRBJ1-5; D remains ambiguous. The clonotype originates from a man aged 25 to 40 in good health. The sample comprised naive CD4+ T cells sorted from blood. Subset given: CD45RA+ positively selected. As DNA, the CDR3 is TGCGCCAGCAGCCAAGACCATCAGCAGCCCCAGCATTTT. This sequence encodes CASSQDHQQPQHF.